The clone carrying this T cell receptor beta chain was recorded once. Antigen specificity is unknown. V shed 0 bases and J shed 4 bases, with 16 bases lying between them. Germline-derived CDR1 and CDR2 are SGDLS and YYNGEE. The CDR3 totals 16 residues. Sequencing used immunoSEQ multiplex PCR; TCRdb keeps in-frame clones, though not all of them. Counted here are some 250,000 clones, roughly 90% occurring once; the ten biggest clones make up roughly a tenth. The data derive from a study of Ad26.COV2.S vaccination and SARS-CoV-2 variants. Looking at the study overall: The study gave Ad26.COV2.S intramuscularly, once or twice 56 days apart.

Treatment defined: 15 to 20 received Ad26.COV2.S at low or high dose, single or two shots; 5 received placebo; per-sample allocation not given. All samples were drawn on day 63, counting from the first vaccine or placebo injection. General study results and limits: Placebo recipients trailed vaccine recipients in spike-specific TCR breadth. Once vaccination had occurred, spike-specific CD8+ and CD4+ T cell responses reportedly showed substantial breadth.

Source: peripheral blood, taken in a trial of Ad26.COV2.S vaccine versus placebo. The receptor was isolated from a person between 18 and 65 years old who received the Ad26.COV2.S COVID-19 vaccine or a placebo. The chain uses TRBV9 and TRBJ1-2; D perhaps matches TRBD1 (5 bases). The CDR3 nucleotides are TGTGCCAGCAGCGTAGCTCTGGGGGGATCGGGCTATGGCTACACCTTC. Translated: CASSVALGGSGYGYTF.